This T cell receptor (beta chain) is from a study of Siglec-9 on CD8 T cells in melanoma. Overall study findings and caveats: An effector memory CD8+ T-cell subset seemingly accumulating in melanoma was reportedly marked and regulated by Siglec-9.

The germline V gene encodes CDR1 SEHNR and CDR2 FQNEAQ (reference sequence). V was trimmed by 5 bases and J by 5 bases, leaving 25 bases between them. The CDR3 has 17 residues. TCRdb keeps only in-frame clones here, not all; method: immunoSEQ multiplex PCR. The sample consists of about 36,000 clones, 80% to 85% of them appearing once. On this clone: The antigen is unknown.

The specimen sequenced was Siglec-9- CD8+ T cells sorted from blood. This clonotype was obtained from a human donor in good health. V usage is TRBV7-9 and J usage is TRBJ2-7; tentatively, D is TRBD2 (7 bases). CDR3 in amino acids: CASSPHPGGSDSHEQYF. Written as DNA, the CDR3 is TGTGCCAGCAGCCCCCACCCGGGGGGTTCGGACAGCCACGAGCAGTACTTC.